The 26 T cell receptor beta chains listed next were all sequenced from one sample in a study of CD8+CD57+ T cells in acquired aplastic anemia. TCR beta VDJ and CDR3 profiles were obtained from a genomic DNA template. Via MiXCR, TCRdb re-called the reads, giving one row per CDR3 protein. Altogether about 150,000 distinct CDR3 sequences are present, roughly half being singletons, with the ten largest covering roughly 12%. It was patients with CD8+CD57+ cell expansion by flow cytometry who were chosen for sequencing. The sequencing input was sorted CD4+, CD8+, or CD8+CD57+ T cells (not recorded which) from PBMCs. The receptors originated from a human donor with aplastic anemia.

About this clonotype itself: This may be a read error: a much more frequent sequence differs by one nucleotide. This chain links TRBV5-1 with TRBJ2-2; D possibly corresponds to TRBD1 (6 bases). Germline CDR1 and CDR2: SGHRS and YFSETQ. The CDR3 covers 16 residues. Trimming removed 4 bases at V and 3 bases at J, with 16 bases between. The chain's CDR3 is CASSPWAGAHTGELFF. DNA of the CDR3: TGCGCCAGCAGCCCCTGGGCAGGGGCCCACACCGGGGAGCTGTTTTTT. The full variable domain, its missing parts supplied by reference TRBV5-1 and TRBJ2-2, is KAGVTQTPRYLIKTRGQQVTLSCSPISGHRSVSWYQQTPGQGLQFLFEYFSETQRNKGNFPGRFSGRQFSNSRSEMNVSTLELGDSALYLCASSPWAGAHTGELFFGEGSRLTVL.

The chain joins TRBV2 to TRBJ2-3; D gene uncertain. Trimming removed 7 bases from V and 1 base from J, with 9 bases in between. Germline CDR1 and CDR2: SNHLY and FYNNEI. The CDR3 contains 13 residues. The CDR3 spells CASMDQGTDTQYF. The CDR3 coding sequence is TGTGCCAGCATGGATCAGGGCACAGATACGCAGTATTTT.

The rearrangement links TRBV2 to TRBJ1-6; 7 bases map to TRBD1. This CDR3 has 14 residues. Per germline, CDR1 SNHLY and CDR2 FYNNEI. J was trimmed by 0 bases and V by 11 bases; bases with no gene match: 4. DNA of the CDR3: TGTGCCGGACACAGGGGCTCCTATAATTCACCCCTCCACTTT. Translation gives CAGHRGSYNSPLHF. Full variable domain (missing parts from reference TRBV2 and TRBJ1-6): EPEVTQTPSHQVTQMGQEVILRCVPISNHLYFYWYRQILGQKVEFLVSFYNNEISEKSEIFDDQFSVERPDGSNFTLKIRSTKLEDSAMYFCAGHRGSYNSPLHFGNGTRLTVT.

This chain connects TRBV19 to TRBJ2-7, with 10 bases matching TRBD1. CDR3 length equals 15 residues. The germline CDR1 and CDR2 sequences are LNHDA and SQIVND (reference sequence). With V trimmed by 5 bases and J by 1 base, 5 bases remained unmatched. CDR3 protein: CASSAGTGESYEQYV. CDR3 nucleotides: TGTGCCAGTAGTGCTGGGACAGGGGAATCCTACGAGCAGTACGTC.

With respect to this clonotype: The germline gene is not matched at one end of the junction; a read error may be the cause. The V and J genes are TRBV10-3 and TRBJ2-7, with 16 nucleotides matching TRBD2. Germline CDR1 is ENHRY and CDR2 is SYGVKD. The CDR3 is 15 amino acids. DNA of the CDR3: TGTGCCAGCAGTGAGGGACTAGCGGGAGGGCACGAGCAGTACTTC. It is translated as CASSEGLAGGHEQYF.

This clonotype was counted ten times or more. The chain links TRBV5-6 to TRBJ2-1, with D hard to call. Germline CDR1 is SGHDT and CDR2 is YYEEEE. V gave up 2 bases and J gave up 4 bases, with 13 bases separating them. CDR3 size: 15 residues. The CDR3: CASSFFGDAYNEQFF. CDR3 DNA: TGTGCCAGCAGCTTCTTTGGGGATGCTTACAATGAGCAGTTCTTC.

This CDR3 reads CASSATGLGRNQPQHF. In DNA form, the CDR3 reads TGTGCCAGTAGTGCCACAGGGTTAGGTCGCAATCAGCCCCAGCATTTT. The chain is built from TRBV19 and TRBJ1-5, with a weak D call TRBD1 (6 bases). The germline gives CDR1 LNHDA, CDR2 SQIVND (reference sequence). The CDR3 consists of 16 residues. The V and J ends lost 5 bases and 2 bases respectively, with 16 bases between them. The full variable domain, with the rest looked up from reference TRBV19 and TRBJ1-5, is DGGITQSPKYLFRKEGQNVTLSCEQNLNHDAMYWYRQDPGQGLRLIYYSQIVNDFQKGDIAEGYSVSREKKESFPLTVTSAQKNPTAFYLCASSATGLGRNQPQHFGDGTRLSIL.

This chain links TRBV5-8 with TRBJ2-7; 7 bases line up with TRBD1. Per the germline V gene, CDR1 is SGHTS and CDR2 is YDEGEE. The CDR3 contains 13 residues. V gave up 2 bases and J gave up 6 bases; unmatched junction bases: 5. DNA for the CDR3: TGTGCCAGCAGCTTACAGGGGCTGGGCGAGCAGTACTTC. Translating gives CASSLQGLGEQYF.

Ten or more counts support this clonotype. The rearrangement links TRBV12-3 or TRBV12-4 to TRBJ1-2; 9 nucleotides align to TRBD1. The J segment lost 4 bases and the V segment lost 1 base, leaving 4 bases of the junction unmatched. The CDR3 totals 15 residues. CDR3 nucleotide sequence: TGTGCCAGCAGTTTAGTCGGGACAGGGTTCTATGGCTACACCTTC. Translating it yields CASSLVGTGFYGYTF.

This clonotype showed up just a few times. This chain links TRBV2 with TRBJ2-7; 7 bases are shared with TRBD2. The germline V gene has CDR1 SNHLY and CDR2 FYNNEI. V was pared by 7 bases and J by 2 bases, with 5 bases of the junction left unmatched. The CDR3 consists of 13 residues. The CDR3 DNA reads TGTGCCAGCAAGGCTAGCGGTCCCTACGAGCAGTACTTC. Encoded protein: CASKASGPYEQYF.

This clonotype was seen many times. The chain is built from TRBV5-1 and TRBJ2-2; tentative D call: TRBD1 (6 bases). CDR1 SGHRS and CDR2 YFSETQ come from the germline V gene. The CDR3 contains 17 residues. Trimming cost V 2 bases and J 0 bases, with 14 bases left between them. CDR3 bases: TGCGCCAGCAGCTTACAGCCAGGGGAGTCGAACACCGGGGAGCTGTTTTTT. Translating it yields CASSLQPGESNTGELFF.

The chain combines TRBV20-1 with TRBJ1-2; D unclear. Trimming shortened V by 3 bases and J by 7 bases, and 9 bases separated the two germline ends. The CDR3 length is 11 residues. The germline gives CDR1 DFQATT, CDR2 SNEGSKA (reference sequence). The CDR3 DNA is TGCAGTGCTAGTCCCACAGTTGGCTACACCTTC. It encodes CSASPTVGYTF.

Worth noting for this clonotype: The CDR3 end shows no conserved phenylalanine or tryptophan, and so a read error is likely. The chain combines TRBV7-3 with TRBJ2-1; no clear D gene. Trimming pared 5 bases from V and 9 bases from J, leaving 14 bases between. The CDR3 is 13 amino acids. Germline CDR1 is SGHTA and CDR2 is FQGTGA. CDR3 bases: TGTGCCAGCAGCCAAGATTGGGCACGTGAGCAGTTCTCC. Translation gives CASSQDWAREQFS.

Ten or more counts support this clonotype. The chain is built from TRBV12-3 or TRBV12-4 and TRBJ1-1; 7 bases map to TRBD1. V lost 10 bases to trimming and J lost 11 bases; unmatched junction nucleotides: 16. CDR3 length: 13 amino acids. The CDR3 spells CATGDMRGLGAFF. CDR3 DNA: TGTGCCACCGGAGATATGAGGGGGCTGGGGGCTTTCTTT.

A word on this clonotype: Just one base apart from a much larger clone, this may be a read error. The genes are TRBV12-3 or TRBV12-4 and TRBJ2-1; TRBD1 might be the D (5 bases). The CDR3 is made up of 11 amino acids. The CDR3 DNA is TGTGCCAGCTGGGGCCGGTGGGCTGGGCTCTTC. This encodes CASWGRWAGLF.

This clonotype was detected once. Possible read error: a much larger clone is one base away. The rearrangement joins TRBV11-1 to TRBJ2-1, with 8 bases fitting TRBD2. This CDR3 contains 16 residues. V shed 1 base and J 9 bases; nucleotides not matched to a gene: 11. Germline V gene lookup returns CDR1 SGHAT and CDR2 FQDESV (reference sequence). The CDR3 sequence is CASSLVAGTSLSEQFF. The CDR3 DNA reads TGTGCCAGCAGCTTAGTGGCCGGGACTAGTTTGAGTGAGCAGTTCTTC.

The rearrangement uses TRBV19 and TRBJ2-7; 7 bases are a match to TRBD1. Germline V gene sequence: CDR1 LNHDA, CDR2 SQIVND (reference sequence). The J segment lost 2 bases and the V segment lost 7 bases, leaving 8 bases of the junction unmatched. The CDR3 spans 14 residues. The CDR3 loop is CASKFGDSAYEQYF. The CDR3 region has the DNA TGTGCCAGTAAATTTGGGGACAGTGCCTACGAGCAGTACTTC.

The chain links TRBV20-1 to TRBJ1-1; D is possibly TRBD1 (6 bases). The CDR3 has 14 amino acids. Germline lookup yields CDR1 DFQATT and CDR2 SNEGSKA (reference sequence). The ends were cut back, 3 bases at V and 4 bases at J, with 15 bases in the middle. Written as DNA, the CDR3 is TGCAGTGCTAGCCGCGAGGGGGGCGGCACTGAAGCTTTCTTT. Amino acid sequence: CSASREGGGTEAFF.

This rearrangement joins TRBV19 to TRBJ1-1, with D possibly TRBD1 on 6 matching bases. Per germline, CDR1 LNHDA and CDR2 SQIVND (reference sequence). There are 14 residues in the CDR3. V dropped 6 bases and J dropped 1 base, with 12 bases sitting between them. CDR3 sequence reads: CASRAGHQNTEAFF. In DNA form, the CDR3 reads TGTGCCAGTAGGGCGGGACACCAGAACACTGAAGCTTTCTTT.

The chain recombines TRBV7-9 with TRBJ1-2, with 7 bases fitting TRBD1. J gave up 5 bases and V 2 bases, and 8 bases lay outside the gene matches. Germline V gives CDR1 SEHNR, CDR2 FQNEAQ (reference sequence). This CDR3 has 15 amino acids. CDR3 in amino acids: CASSLWWDSEYGYTF. In nucleotides, the CDR3 is TGTGCCAGCAGCTTATGGTGGGACAGTGAATATGGCTACACCTTC.

This clonotype was observed at least ten times. This sequence joins TRBV7-9 and TRBJ2-2; maybe TRBD1 (5 bases). The germline V gene has CDR1 SEHNR and CDR2 FQNEAQ (reference sequence). The ends were cut back, 6 bases at V and 4 bases at J, with 12 bases in the middle. The CDR3 is 14 residues long. CDR3: CASRGRASTGELFF. CDR3 DNA: TGTGCCAGCAGGGGCAGGGCGAGCACCGGGGAGCTGTTTTTT.

This clonotype was detected ten times or more. V is TRBV5-8 and J is TRBJ1-1; D may be TRBD1 (5 bases). There are 13 residues in the CDR3. V gave up 1 base and J gave up 7 bases, with 11 bases separating them. The germline CDR1 and CDR2 sequences are SGHTS and YDEGEE. The CDR3 nucleotides are TGTGCCAGCAGCTTGTTAGGACAAAATGAAGCTTTCTTT. Translated, it gives CASSLLGQNEAFF. The variable domain in full, completed from reference TRBV5-8 and TRBJ1-1, reads EAGVTQSPTHLIKTRGQQATLRCSPISGHTSVYWYQQALGLGLQFLLWYDEGEERNRGNFPPRFSGRQFPNYSSELNVNALELEDSALYLCASSLLGQNEAFFGQGTRLTVV.

The table lists this clonotype with a few counts. CDR3 amino acids: CASSLLDRGLYGYTF. Written as DNA, the CDR3 is TGTGCCAGCAGCTTACTTGACAGGGGCCTCTATGGCTACACCTTC. The chain employs TRBV7-2 and TRBJ1-2, with 8 bases identical to TRBD1. Unmatched junction bases numbered 6, after V lost 2 bases and J lost 4 bases. This CDR3 spans 15 amino acids. Germline V gene lookup returns CDR1 SGHTA and CDR2 FQGNSA.

This clonotype was observed many times. V gene TRBV4-2 combines with J gene TRBJ1-1; D is ambiguous. Trimming removed 0 bases from V and 6 bases from J, with 8 bases in between. In germline, CDR1 is LGHNA, CDR2 YNFKEQ. CDR3 length: 13 residues. This CDR3 reads CASSQDRKAEAFF. CDR3 nucleotides: TGTGCCAGCAGCCAAGATCGAAAAGCTGAAGCTTTCTTT.

This chain links TRBV4-1 with TRBJ1-2, with D unclear. Germline V lookup: CDR1 MGHRA, CDR2 YSYEKL. The CDR3 has 15 residues. Trimming pared 3 bases from V and 0 bases from J, leaving 11 bases between. The CDR3 here is CASSHGRVTNYGYTF. Here the CDR3 DNA reads TGCGCCAGCAGCCATGGACGGGTGACTAACTATGGCTACACCTTC.

This clonotype was detected many times. The V gene is TRBV3-1, the J gene TRBJ1-6; 9 nucleotides align to TRBD1. The length of the CDR3 is 18 residues. The trim removed 1 base at V and 9 bases at J, leaving 13 bases unmatched. The germline CDR1 and CDR2 sequences are LGHDT and YNNKEL (reference sequence). In DNA form, the CDR3 reads TGTGCCAGCAGCCAAGGGCCAAGATGCGAGGACAGGGGTTCACCCCTCCACTTT. Encoded protein: CASSQGPRCEDRGSPLHF.